This T cell receptor beta chain appears in the sequencing data of a study of blood T cell repertoires in COVID-19. Study-wide context: Samples taken during acute and convalescent COVID-19 were collected in the United States, Italy and Spain.

Authors' data handling: Counts of nucleated cells, estimated from reference gene primer amplification, were obtained. This table comes from immunoSEQ multiplex PCR, and its TCRdb copy is limited to in-frame clones, with some not included. The DNA gave D and trimming, while V, J and clone size come from that table. The data contain about 260,000 clones, roughly 90% of them seen just once; the ten biggest clones take up 0.7%. Unmatched junction bases numbered 10, after V lost 8 bases and J lost 10 bases. Germline V CDR1 and CDR2: MDHEN, SYDVKM. The CDR3 contains 13 residues. The gene calls are TRBV28 and TRBJ1-4, with 7 bases matching TRBD1. The clonotype was recovered from a human donor in a cohort sampled during active COVID-19. Specimen: peripheral blood. The CDR3 here is CASGTGDRGKLFF. CDR3 bases: TGTGCCAGCGGAACAGGGGATAGGGGAAAACTGTTTTTT.